The source of this T cell receptor (beta chain) is a study of blood T cell repertoires in COVID-19. In the original analysis: Using reference gene primer amplification, nucleated cell counts were estimated. Clones were read by immunoSEQ multiplex PCR, and TCRdb kept only the in-frame ones, dropping some. That table supplies the V and J calls and clone size; D and trimming were determined from the DNA. This table has some 99,000 clones, about 86% appearing once. Germline assignment: CDR1 MNHNY and CDR2 SVGAGI (reference sequence). Trimming left V 2 bases short and J 3 bases short, with 7 bases between. This CDR3 spans 13 amino acids.

The sample taken for sequencing was peripheral blood. V gene TRBV6-6 combines with J gene TRBJ1-1, with D possibly matching TRBD1 (5 bases). The clonotype comes from a woman aged 55-69 years in a cohort sampled during active or convalescent COVID-19. This CDR3 is CASSYKQDTEAFF. CDR3 sequence (DNA): TGTGCCAGCAGTTACAAACAGGACACTGAAGCTTTCTTT.